This passage covers 5 T cell receptor beta chains from one sample sequenced in a study of OX40 agonist ivuxolimab in advanced cancers. Assay: immunoSEQ multiplex PCR; the TCRdb copy retains only in-frame clones and omits some. The data hold about 110,000 clones, with approximately 90% observed a single time. Material: CD4+ or CD8+ T cells sorted from blood, obtained in a trial of the OX40 agonist ivuxolimab. These receptors were obtained from an adult with an advanced solid tumor such as melanoma, head and neck, liver or kidney cancer.

The chain joins TRBV30 to TRBJ2-7; the D gene is possibly TRBD2 (5 bases). Per the germline V gene, CDR1 is GTSNPN and CDR2 is SVGIG (reference sequence). Trimming removed 1 base at V and 4 bases at J, with 8 bases between. The CDR3 has 12 amino acids. In DNA form, the CDR3 reads TGTGCCTGGAGTGGGACTTTTTACGAGCAGTACTTC. It specifies CAWSGTFYEQYF.

This chain connects TRBV5-8 to TRBJ2-5, with 9 nucleotides matching TRBD2. V trimming: 0 bases; J trimming: 4 bases; junction bases outside the gene matches: 10. Germline assignment: CDR1 SGHTS and CDR2 YDEGEE. The CDR3 totals 17 residues. This CDR3 is CASSLGDLREGRETQYF. The CDR3 DNA reads as TGTGCCAGCAGCTTGGGGGACTTGCGGGAGGGCCGAGAGACCCAGTACTTC.

The chain recombines TRBV10-2 with TRBJ1-5; D remains unclear. CDR3 length: 14 residues. Germline V gene lookup returns CDR1 WSHSY and CDR2 SAAADI. The V end was cut by 0 bases, the J end by 4 bases, with 7 bases between. The CDR3 DNA reads TGCGCCAGCAGTGAGTCTGGGATTAATCAGCCCCAGCATTTT. It translates to CASSESGINQPQHF.

This clone was counted once. The rearrangement uses TRBV27 and TRBJ1-4, with 9 bases identical to TRBD1. Germline CDR1 MNHEY, CDR2 SMNVEV (reference sequence). The junction had 7 bases not matched to a gene; V was cut back by 5 bases and J by 0 bases. There are 17 residues in the CDR3. The CDR3 region is CASSLTGGAPTNEKLFF. CDR3 in DNA: TGTGCCAGCAGTCTTACAGGGGGCGCCCCAACTAATGAAAAACTGTTTTTT.

J is TRBJ2-7 and V is TRBV20-1; the D is unclear. The germline gives CDR1 DFQATT, CDR2 SNEGSKA (reference sequence). The length of the CDR3 is 11 residues. V was pared by 3 bases and J by 4 bases, with 7 bases between. CDR3: CSASSAYEQYF. CDR3 bases: TGCAGTGCTAGTTCGGCTTACGAGCAGTACTTC.